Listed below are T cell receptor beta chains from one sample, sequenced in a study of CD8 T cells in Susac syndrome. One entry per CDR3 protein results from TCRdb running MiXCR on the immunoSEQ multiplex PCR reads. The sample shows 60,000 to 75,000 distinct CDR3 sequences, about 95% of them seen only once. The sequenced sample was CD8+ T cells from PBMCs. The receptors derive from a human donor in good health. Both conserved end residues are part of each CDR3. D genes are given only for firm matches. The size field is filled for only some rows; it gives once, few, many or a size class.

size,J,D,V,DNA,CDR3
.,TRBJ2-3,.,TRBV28,TGTGCCAGCAGTTTACCGGTTTCCCTCTATACGCAGTATTTT,CASSLPVSLYTQYF
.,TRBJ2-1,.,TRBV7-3,TGTGCCAGCAGCTCCGCCCGGGGCAATGAGCAGTTCTTC,CASSSARGNEQFF
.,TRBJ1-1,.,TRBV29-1,TGCAGCGTTGGGATAAGAACAGGTTTTCCTGAAGCTTTCTTT,CSVGIRTGFPEAFF
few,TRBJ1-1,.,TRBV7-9,TGTGCCAGCAGTCAGATGAACACTGAAGCTTTCTTT,CASSQMNTEAFF
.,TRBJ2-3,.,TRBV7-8,TGTGCCAGCAGCTGGGGACTGGCGGGTCATCAGACAGATACGCAGTATTTT,CASSWGLAGHQTDTQYF
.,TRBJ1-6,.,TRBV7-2,TGTGCCAGCAGCCTAGAGGTTTCCGGGGGGCGCCGGCTTTTGGCACCCCTCCACTTT,CASSLEVSGGRRLLAPLHF
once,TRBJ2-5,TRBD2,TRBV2,TGTGCCAGCACCACTAGCGGGACTTTCGGGGAGACCCAGTACTTC,CASTTSGTFGETQYF
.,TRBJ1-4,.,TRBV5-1,TGCGCCAGCAGGCTGGGGCAGGGGCGAATCCTTAATGAAAAACTGTTTTTT,CASRLGQGRILNEKLFF
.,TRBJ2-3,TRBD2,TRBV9,TGTGCCAGCAGCGCGGGACTAGCGGGTTTCTTAGATACGCAGTATTTT,CASSAGLAGFLDTQYF
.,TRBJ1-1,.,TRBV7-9,TGTGCCAGCAGCCCCCTTCGGGAATACACTGAAGCTTTCTTT,CASSPLREYTEAFF
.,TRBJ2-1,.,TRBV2,TGTGCCAGCACAGTATCCTACTACAATGAGCAGTTCTTC,CASTVSYYNEQFF
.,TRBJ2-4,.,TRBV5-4,TGTGCCAGCTCGGGAGCCAAAAACATTCAGTACTTC,CASSGAKNIQYF
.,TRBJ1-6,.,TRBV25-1,TGTGCCAGCAGTGGAGACGGCGCATATGGATCACCCCTCCACTTT,CASSGDGAYGSPLHF
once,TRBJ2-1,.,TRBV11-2,TGTGCCAGCAGCTTGGACGGAGCTAATGAGCAGTTCTTC,CASSLDGANEQFF
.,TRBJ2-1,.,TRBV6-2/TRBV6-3,TGTGCCAGCAGTTACGGGGGCGTTCACAATGAGCAGTTCTTC,CASSYGGVHNEQFF
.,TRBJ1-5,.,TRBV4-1,TGCGCCAGCAGCCAAGAGGTCAGGAGCAATCAGCCCCAGCATTTT,CASSQEVRSNQPQHF
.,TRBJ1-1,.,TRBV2,TGTGCCAGCAGTGAATATCCGACACGGATGAACACTGAAGCTTTCTTT,CASSEYPTRMNTEAFF
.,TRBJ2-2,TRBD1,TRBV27,TGTGCCAGCAGTTTAACCCCGGGACAGGGGGGCACCGGGGAGCTGTTTTTT,CASSLTPGQGGTGELFF
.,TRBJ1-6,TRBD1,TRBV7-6,TGTGCCAGCAGGCGGGACAGGGGGGATAATTCACCCCTCCACTTT,CASRRDRGDNSPLHF
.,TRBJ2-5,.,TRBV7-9,TGTGCCAGCAGCCCTCTCGGGGGCCAAGAGACCCAGTACTTC,CASSPLGGQETQYF
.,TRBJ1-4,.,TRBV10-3,TGTGCCACACAGGATCCGGGAACTAATGAAAAACTGTTTTTT,CATQDPGTNEKLFF
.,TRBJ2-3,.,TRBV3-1,TGTGCCAGCAGCCCCAAAGGGCCCGTGAGCGGTCTGGGCACAGATACGCAGTATTTT,CASSPKGPVSGLGTDTQYF
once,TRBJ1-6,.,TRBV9,TGTGCCAGCAGCGTAGTTGACTTCAATTCACCCCTCCACTTT,CASSVVDFNSPLHF
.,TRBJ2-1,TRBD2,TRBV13,TGTGCCAGCAGTCTAAGGACTAGTCGCAATGAGCAGTTCTTC,CASSLRTSRNEQFF
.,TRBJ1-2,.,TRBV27,TGTGCCAGCGGTGGGCCGTCTTACTATGGCTACACCTTC,CASGGPSYYGYTF
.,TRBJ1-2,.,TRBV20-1,TGCAGTGCTAGAGATCAGGGGCGCGGGTATGGCTACACCTTC,CSARDQGRGYGYTF
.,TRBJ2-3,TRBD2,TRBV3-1,TGTGCCAGCAGCCAAGATAACGGGGGGGCCATAGATACGCAGTATTTT,CASSQDNGGAIDTQYF
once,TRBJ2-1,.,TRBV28,TGTGCCTCCCTGGAAGTGTTCTTC,CASLEVFF
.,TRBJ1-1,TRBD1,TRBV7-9,TGTGCCAGCAGCCGAGAACAGGGGGCTGAAGCTTTCTTT,CASSREQGAEAFF
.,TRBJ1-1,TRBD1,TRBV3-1,TGTGCCAGCAGCCGGGACAGAATGAACACTGAAGCTTTCTTT,CASSRDRMNTEAFF
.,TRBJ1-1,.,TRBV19,TGTGCCAGTAGCCCCGGAGACACTGAAGCTTTCTTT,CASSPGDTEAFF
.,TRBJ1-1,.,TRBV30,TGTGCCTGGAAAGTGCCAGAGAACACTGAAGCTTTCTTT,CAWKVPENTEAFF
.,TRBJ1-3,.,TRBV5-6,TGTGCCAGCAGCTTTGGCCCGGGCGACGGAAACACCATATATTTT,CASSFGPGDGNTIYF
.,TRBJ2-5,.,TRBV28,TGTGCCAGCAGAGAGATAGCCCAAGAGACCCAGTACTTC,CASREIAQETQYF
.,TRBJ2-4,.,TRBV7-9,TGTGCCAGCAGGGGATCCAAAAACATTCAGTACTTC,CASRGSKNIQYF
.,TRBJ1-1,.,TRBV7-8,TGTGCCAGCAGCTTAGACGGTGGGGGGACTGAAGCTTTCTTT,CASSLDGGGTEAFF
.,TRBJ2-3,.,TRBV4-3,TGCGCCAGCAGCGGGGAGAGGGGGGTGGTAACAGATACGCAGTATTTT,CASSGERGVVTDTQYF
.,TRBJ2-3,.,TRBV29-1,TGCAGCGTTGAAGATGGGAGCACAGATACGCAGTATTTT,CSVEDGSTDTQYF
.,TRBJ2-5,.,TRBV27,TGTGCCAGCAGTTTAGTGGAGGGCACGGAGACCCAGTACTTC,CASSLVEGTETQYF
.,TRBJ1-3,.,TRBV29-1,TGCAGCGCTGACTCTGGAAACACCATATATTTT,CSADSGNTIYF
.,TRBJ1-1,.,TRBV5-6,TGTGCCAGCAGCTTGGGCTCCATTGAAGCTTTCTTT,CASSLGSIEAFF
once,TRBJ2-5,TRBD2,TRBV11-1,TGTGCCAGCAGCTTCCAAGTTCGGACTAGCGGGGGAGTGAGTCAAGAGACCCAGTACTTC,CASSFQVRTSGGVSQETQYF
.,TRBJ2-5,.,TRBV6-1,TGTGCCAGCAGGGAAGGACTCGGGGTGACCCAGTACTTC,CASREGLGVTQYF
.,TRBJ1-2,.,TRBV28,TGTGCCAGCTTTACGACAGCTCAAATTTCCCCTAACTATGGCTACACCTTC,CASFTTAQISPNYGYTF
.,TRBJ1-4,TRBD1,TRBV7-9,TGTGCCAGCAGCCCGTCCCGGGACAGGGGAACTAATGAAAAACTGTTTTTT,CASSPSRDRGTNEKLFF